This T cell receptor (beta chain) was captured by sequencing in a study of shared clonotypes between healthy human individuals. The overall study: CD4 naive and CD4 memory each took three plates per donor, while CD8 naive took two and CD8 memory one.

The CDR3 has 15 amino acids. With 0 bases removed from V and 3 bases from J, the gap between germline ends came to 12 bases. CDR1 is KGHSH and CDR2 is LQKENI in the germline V gene. Produced via immunoSEQ multiplex PCR; TCRdb's table is partial and in-frame only. This table has some 980,000 clones, more than 75% appearing once. Investigators divided CD4+ cells into CD45RA+ naive and CD45RA-negative memory subsets. Sequencing input: memory CD4+ T cells sorted from blood. Noted subset: CD45RA-negative fraction. J is TRBJ2-7 and V is TRBV18, with D tentatively TRBD2 (6 bases). The origin of this receptor is a man between 18 and 29 years old in good health. In DNA, the CDR3 is TGTGCCAGCTCACCACCGGTAACTAGCAGCTACGAGCAGTACTTC. Its translation: CASSPPVTSSYEQYF.